This TCR beta chain comes out of a study of shared clonotypes between healthy human individuals. TCRdb's copy holds only in-frame clones and misses some; the assay was immunoSEQ multiplex PCR. The sample records fewer than 600,000 clones, around three quarters being singletons. The CDR3 consists of 12 residues. The V end was cut by 8 bases, the J end by 12 bases, with 16 bases between. Per germline, CDR1 MDHEN and CDR2 SYDVKM. V usage is TRBV28 and J usage is TRBJ1-4, with D unclear. The TCR originated in a woman aged 40-49 years in good health. Some clones in this sample may be carry-over from other donors' samples. Sequencing input: PBMCs. DNA of the CDR3: TGTGCCAGCGGGGTGTCCGGTAGGGAACTGTTTTTT. Its protein product is CASGVSGRELFF.